The clone carrying this T cell receptor (beta chain) was detected only a few times. This record belongs to a study of blood T cell repertoires in COVID-19. Turning to the study itself: Some COVID-19 samples were acute and others convalescent; all came from the United States, Italy and Spain.

The CDR3 length is 14 residues. The V end lost 4 bases, the J end lost 7 bases, and 14 bases lay between the germline ends. From germline, CDR1 is SNHLY and CDR2 FYNNEI. Those who participated ranged in age from roughly 18 to 90 years and resided in about two dozen US areas. Cohort assignment relied on participant-reported clinical history. Participants classified as exposed had met a COVID-19 case within 2 weeks before study entry. Clones were sequenced by immunoSEQ multiplex PCR, and TCRdb holds only the in-frame ones, with some missing. The table lists some 150,000 clones, 84% of them singletons. Sequenced sample: PBMCs or T cells enriched from blood (not recorded which). The V and J genes are TRBV2 and TRBJ1-5, with a weak D call TRBD1 (6 bases). This sequence originates from a woman in her forties or fifties who had been exposed to COVID-19. The CDR3 spells CASSVSGQIQPQHF. The CDR3 DNA follows: TGTGCCAGCAGTGTGTCAGGACAGATACAGCCCCAGCATTTT.